The present entry profiles one T cell receptor beta chain with its context. What it recognizes is unknown. Whole-study findings and limits: Tumor Treg TCRs overlapped most with tumor naive CD4+ cells. Tumor memory CD4+ T cell TCR gene usage clustered with blood and lymph node memory CD4+ cells and lymph node naive CD4+ cells.

CDR1 MGHRA and CDR2 YSYEKL come from the germline V gene. The CDR3 extends over 15 amino acids. V was clipped by 1 base and J by 7 bases, with 14 bases between them. Semi-nested PCR with Nested Universal Primer A followed constant-region reverse priming of full-length variable regions. MiXCR, run by TCRdb on the 5' RACE reads, gives a single entry per CDR3 protein. Of fewer than 60,000 distinct CDR3 sequences in the sample, more than 25% were seen once. Sequenced sample: naive CD4+ T cells sorted from blood. Indicated subset: naive CD4+ T cells, CD4+CD45RA+CD25-. The chain links TRBV4-1 to TRBJ2-1, with a tentative D call TRBD2 (7 bases). This receptor was identified in a female donor with breast cancer. CDR3 DNA: TGCGCCAGCAGCCAAGGGGGGGGGGCGCGTAATGAGCAGTTCTTC. Encoded protein: CASSQGGGARNEQFF.